Presented here are 14 T cell receptor beta chains from one specimen sequenced in a study of cytotoxic CD8 clonotypes in ibrutinib-treated CLL. Sequencing used immunoSEQ multiplex PCR; TCRdb keeps in-frame clones, though not all of them. The sample consists of fewer than 80,000 clones, less than 60% of them appearing once. The sample was PBMCs, taken after 12 months of ibrutinib treatment. These receptors all come from a human donor with chronic lymphocytic leukemia.

The chain has TRBV6-1 and TRBJ2-7; D unclear. This CDR3 is 13 amino acids long. Germline V lookup: CDR1 MNHNS, CDR2 SASEGT. Trimming left V 4 bases short and J 2 bases short, with 9 bases between. Here the CDR3 DNA reads TGTGCCAGCAGTGGACCCAACCCCTACGAGCAGTACTTC. Translating it yields CASSGPNPYEQYF.

This chain joins TRBV9 and TRBJ1-3; D possibly corresponds to TRBD1 (6 bases). CDR1 is SGDLS, CDR2 YYNGEE, per germline. CDR3 size: 17 residues. V lost 3 bases to trimming and J lost 0 bases, with 16 bases between them. The CDR3 coding sequence is TGTGCCAGCAGCGGAGGGATCGGACAGCGCTCTGGAAACACCATATATTTT. This translates into CASSGGIGQRSGNTIYF.

This chain connects TRBV2 to TRBJ1-6; D may be TRBD1 (6 bases). With 4 bases removed from V and 2 bases from J, the gap between germline ends came to 15 bases. The V gene's germline CDR1 is SNHLY and CDR2 FYNNEI. This CDR3 spans 17 amino acids. CDR3 bases: TGTGCCAGCAGTGTTCCCCCGGGGGCCACCTATAATTCACCCCTCCACTTT. The encoded protein is CASSVPPGATYNSPLHF.

This chain links TRBV5-1 with TRBJ1-2; possible D gene TRBD1, 5 bases. Looked up from germline, CDR1 is SGHRS and CDR2 is YFSETQ. The CDR3 runs to 13 residues. V was shortened by 2 bases and J by 6 bases, with 11 bases between the two germline ends. The CDR3 region is CASSFRDVDGYTF. The CDR3 nucleotides read TGCGCCAGCAGCTTCCGGGACGTAGATGGCTACACCTTC.

The gene calls are TRBV6-5 and TRBJ2-7; 11 bases fit TRBD1. Germline assignment: CDR1 MNHEY and CDR2 SVGAGI. Unmatched junction bases numbered 4, after V lost 8 bases and J lost 1 base. The CDR3 is made up of 14 amino acids. CDR3 protein: CASRDRGYSYEQYF. CDR3 DNA: TGTGCCAGCCGGGACAGGGGGTATTCCTACGAGCAGTACTTC.

In its sample, this clone was seen many times. The chain combines TRBV19 with TRBJ1-2; D might be TRBD1 (5 bases). The CDR3 is 11 amino acids. Germline CDR1 and CDR2: LNHDA and SQIVND (reference sequence). V was pared by 8 bases and J by 6 bases, with 10 bases between. The CDR3 sequence is CASEQGNGYTF. The CDR3 DNA sequence: TGTGCCAGTGAGCAGGGAAATGGCTACACCTTC.

There are many counts of this clone. The CDR3 sequence: CAIRDSRLLTNEQFF. The CDR3, as DNA: TGTGCCATCAGGGACAGCAGGTTGCTGACCAATGAGCAGTTCTTC. This chain connects TRBV10-3 to TRBJ2-1; possible D gene TRBD1, 6 bases. Germline assignment: CDR1 ENHRY and CDR2 SYGVKD. The length of the CDR3 is 15 residues. V dropped 6 bases and J dropped 6 bases, with 18 bases sitting between them.

The chain joins TRBV13 to TRBJ2-1, with D perhaps matching TRBD1 (5 bases). The CDR3 runs to 14 residues. CDR1 and CDR2 from the germline V gene are PRHDT and FYEKMQ (reference sequence). The V end lost 8 bases, the J end lost 6 bases, and 17 bases lay between the germline ends. The CDR3 is CASSGHRAFNEQFF. CDR3 nucleotides: TGTGCCAGCTCCGGACACCGGGCGTTCAATGAGCAGTTCTTC. Based on the CDR3 plus reference TRBV13 and TRBJ2-1, the full variable domain is AAGVIQSPRHLIKEKRETATLKCYPIPRHDTVYWYQQGPGQDPQFLISFYEKMQSDKGSIPDRFSAQQFSDYHSELNMSSLELGDSALYFCASSGHRAFNEQFFGPGTRLTVL.

This clone occurred once. The chain has TRBV7-2 and TRBJ1-5, with 10 bases lining up with TRBD1. The CDR3 length is 16 residues. The junction had 9 bases not matched to a gene; V was cut back by 1 base and J by 9 bases. Germline-derived CDR1 and CDR2 are SGHTA and FQGNSA. CDR3 coding DNA: TGTGCCAGCAGCTTAGGGGGGACAGGGGTTCCTCGGCCCCAGCATTTT. Translating gives CASSLGGTGVPRPQHF.

The rearrangement joins TRBV7-2 to TRBJ1-5; TRBD1 matches at 9 bases. The germline gives CDR1 SGHTA, CDR2 FQGNSA. The CDR3 loop spans 15 amino acids. V lost 3 bases to trimming and J lost 4 bases; unmatched junction nucleotides: 4. The CDR3 is CASSLGQGPNQPQHF. CDR3 coding DNA: TGTGCCAGCAGCTTGGGACAGGGCCCGAATCAGCCCCAGCATTTT.

J is TRBJ2-3 and V is TRBV19, with TRBD1 matching over 8 bases. The germline gives CDR1 LNHDA, CDR2 SQIVND (reference sequence). This CDR3 is 16 amino acids long. With 5 bases clipped from V and 6 bases from J, the junction kept 13 bases outside the gene matches. The CDR3: CASSFGRQGPSDTQYF. For the CDR3, the DNA is TGTGCCAGTAGTTTCGGACGACAGGGGCCCTCGGATACGCAGTATTTT.

V gene TRBV27 combines with J gene TRBJ2-2, with TRBD2 as a possible D gene (5 bases). The germline V gene encodes CDR1 MNHEY and CDR2 SMNVEV (reference sequence). Trimming removed 9 bases from V and 6 bases from J, with 14 bases in between. CDR3 length: 13 amino acids. The CDR3 loop reads CASRRAGSGELFF. The CDR3, as DNA: TGTGCCAGTCGAAGGGCGGGCTCCGGGGAGCTGTTTTTT.

The table lists this clone with many counts. The V gene is TRBV19, the J gene TRBJ1-4; the D is unclear. Germline V gene lookup returns CDR1 LNHDA and CDR2 SQIVND (reference sequence). CDR3 length: 14 residues. The V gene lost 3 bases and the J gene lost 0 bases, with 5 bases spanning the gap. CDR3 protein: CASSIDATNEKLFF. The CDR3 DNA follows: TGTGCCAGTAGTATCGATGCAACTAATGAAAAACTGTTTTTT.

The J gene is TRBJ1-6, the V gene TRBV5-1; D is undetermined. The CDR3 runs 15 residues. Germline CDR1 reads SGHRS; CDR2 reads YFSETQ. V was cut by 0 bases and J by 6 bases, with 10 bases left in between. The CDR3 region has the DNA TGCGCCAGCAGCTTGGGAGGGTCCGTTAATTCACCCCTCCACTTT. Protein product: CASSLGGSVNSPLHF.